These 11 T cell receptor beta chains were all obtained from the same sample, sequenced in a study of tumor-infiltrating lymphocytes in primary liver carcinoma. TCR beta cDNA came from about 0.55 ug total RNA, primed with a constant-region primer. Slightly modified ARM-PCR with three nested multiplex PCR rounds yielded TCR beta libraries. For 10 cycles apiece, the opening two PCR rounds ran with TRBV1-TRBV30 forward primers and a C-beta reverse primer. TCRdb reprocessed the multiplex PCR reads via MiXCR and lists one record per CDR3 protein. The table lists 180,000 or so distinct CDR3 sequences, 50% to 75% of them singletons. For blood RNA, unsorted whole blood served as the source, and germline DNA was extracted too. The sample taken for sequencing was peripheral blood. These receptors were collected from a man aged 40-55 years with primary liver carcinoma and hepatitis B virus infection.

This clonotype appeared a few times. The chain employs TRBV11-2 and TRBJ2-7; 7 positions match TRBD1. J lost 2 bases, V lost 5 bases, and 9 bases had no gene match. This CDR3 has 15 amino acids. CDR1 is SGHAT and CDR2 is FQNNGV in the germline V gene. CDR3 nucleotide sequence: TGTGCCAGCAGCCAGGGGGTAGGGAATCCCTACGAGCAGTACTTC. Translating it yields CASSQGVGNPYEQYF.

Regarding this clonotype: This may come from a read error, since a much larger clone is one base off. The chain is built from TRBV12-3 or TRBV12-4 and TRBJ2-5; 7 nucleotides match TRBD1. This CDR3 contains 15 residues. The chain's CDR3 is CAISSGQIFQETQYF. Written as DNA, the CDR3 is TGTGCCATCAGTTCGGGACAGATCTTCCAAGAGACCCAGTACTTC.

This chain uses TRBV12-3 or TRBV12-4 with TRBJ1-1; D unresolved. V was shortened by 6 bases and J by 1 base, with 15 bases between the two germline ends. The CDR3 extends over 15 amino acids. The CDR3 region is CASSPSGRKNTEAFF. CDR3 DNA sequence: TGTGCCAGCAGCCCGTCAGGACGGAAGAACACTGAAGCTTTCTTT.

Regarding this clonotype: Possible read error: a much larger clone is one base away. V is TRBV5-6 and J is TRBJ2-1; TRBD2 agrees at 12 bases. This CDR3 spans 15 amino acids. Germline V gives CDR1 SGHDT, CDR2 YYEEEE. This chain's CDR3 is CASSSGLAGYNEPFF. The DNA of the CDR3 is TGTGCCAGCAGTTCCGGACTAGCGGGGTACAATGAGCCGTTCTTC.

The chain couples TRBV29-1 to TRBJ2-5; maybe TRBD1 (6 bases). Between the trimmed V and J ends, which lost 7 bases and 5 bases, there was a span of 20 bases. The CDR3 runs to 14 residues. The germline V gene has CDR1 SQVTM and CDR2 ANQGSEA. Here the CDR3 DNA reads TGCAGCGCCTTGAATGCAGGGGAGTATGAGACCCAGTACTTC. It yields the protein CSALNAGEYETQYF.

V usage is TRBV11-2 and J usage is TRBJ2-5; possible D gene TRBD1, 6 bases. The germline V gene encodes CDR1 SGHAT and CDR2 FQNNGV. V was shortened by 1 base and J by 5 bases, with 11 bases between the two germline ends. The CDR3 runs 14 residues. The CDR3 sequence is CASSLVPGVETQYF. The CDR3 region has the DNA TGTGCCAGCAGCTTAGTGCCAGGGGTGGAGACCCAGTACTTC.

A few counts support this clonotype. The rearrangement uses TRBV7-8 and TRBJ2-5; D is unclear. Trimming removed 2 bases at V and 5 bases at J, with 9 bases between. CDR3 size: 13 residues. The germline CDR1 and CDR2 sequences are SGHVS and FQNEAQ. CDR3 region: CASSLSLTETQYF. DNA for the CDR3: TGTGCCAGCAGCTTATCACTGACGGAGACCCAGTACTTC.

This clonotype has just a few counts. The chain couples TRBV5-4 to TRBJ2-3; D not resolved. Germline V gene data show CDR1 as SGHNT and CDR2 as YYREEE (reference sequence). The CDR3 has 16 amino acids. V gave up 4 bases and J gave up 1 base, with 16 bases separating them. CDR3 residues: CASSEDPAPGTDTQYF. CDR3 DNA sequence: TGTGCCAGCAGCGAGGACCCCGCTCCCGGCACAGATACGCAGTATTTT.

In the case of this clonotype: Since a much larger clone is just one base distant, this may be a read error. The CDR3 end shows no conserved phenylalanine or tryptophan, and so a read error is likely. This rearrangement joins TRBV4-1 to TRBJ2-1; 9 bases line up with TRBD2. This CDR3 is 16 amino acids long. V shed 1 base and J 4 bases; nucleotides not matched to a gene: 5. Germline values: CDR1 MGHRA, CDR2 YSYEKL. DNA for the CDR3: TGCGCCAGCAGCCAAGGGGCGGGAGGGGATTACAATGAGCAGTTCATC. This gives the protein CASSQGAGGDYNEQFI.

As for this clonotype: The final CDR3 position lacks the conserved phenylalanine or tryptophan, pointing to a likely read error. The gene calls are TRBV6-1 and TRBJ2-1; 10 nucleotides align to TRBD2. Per germline, CDR1 MNHNS and CDR2 SASEGT. This CDR3 has 17 amino acids. Losses at the gene ends were 4 bases for V and 12 bases for J; bases not matched to a gene: 18. The CDR3 DNA reads as TGTGCCAGCAGTGGTCAGGAGCGGACTAGCGGTGGCGGGTTGCAGTTCTCC. This gives the protein CASSGQERTSGGGLQFS.

This sequence joins TRBV11-2 and TRBJ2-1; D unresolved. The length of the CDR3 is 13 residues. Trimming cost V 6 bases and J 9 bases, with 15 bases left between them. The germline gives CDR1 SGHAT, CDR2 FQNNGV. CDR3: CASSLRVKGEQFF. Here the CDR3 DNA reads TGTGCCAGCAGTTTACGAGTGAAGGGTGAGCAGTTCTTC.